These 19 T cell receptor beta chains were all obtained from the same sample, sequenced in a study of T cell changes during pregnancy in multiple sclerosis. The method was immunoSEQ multiplex PCR; TCRdb's version includes in-frame clones alone and lacks a portion of them. The sample lists 39,000 or so clones; roughly 91% were seen once. The specimen comprised CD8+ T cells from peripheral blood mononuclear cells, sampled in the first trimester of pregnancy. The receptor set was obtained from a female donor with multiple sclerosis, enrolled in a pregnancy study.

The CDR3 is CASSYYLGGGETQYF. CDR3 sequence (DNA): TGTGCCAGCAGTTATTATCTCGGGGGAGGAGAGACCCAGTACTTC. J is TRBJ2-5 and V is TRBV6-5; D possibly corresponds to TRBD2 (6 bases). Looked up from germline, CDR1 is MNHEY and CDR2 is SVGAGI. V lost 3 bases and J 4 bases, leaving 15 bases between the germline ends. This CDR3 comprises 15 residues.

The gene calls are TRBV7-3 and TRBJ2-1; 8 positions match TRBD1. With V trimmed by 1 base and J by 0 bases, 2 bases remained unmatched. This CDR3 spans 16 amino acids. Per the germline V gene, CDR1 is SGHTA and CDR2 is FQGTGA. The CDR3 is CASSLMGTGSYNEQFF. As DNA, the CDR3 is TGTGCCAGCAGCTTAATGGGGACAGGCTCCTACAATGAGCAGTTCTTC.

The chain has TRBV19 and TRBJ2-7; 9 nucleotides agree with TRBD2. Looked up from germline, CDR1 is LNHDA and CDR2 is SQIVND (reference sequence). The CDR3 contains 16 residues. The junction had 9 bases not matched to a gene; V was cut back by 3 bases and J by 3 bases. CDR3: CASSILAGGRNYEQYF. The CDR3, as DNA: TGTGCCAGTAGTATTCTGGCGGGAGGGCGGAACTACGAGCAGTACTTC.

This chain joins TRBV7-9 and TRBJ2-1, with 8 bases lining up with TRBD2. The CDR3 is 18 amino acids. V shed 1 base and J 9 bases; nucleotides not matched to a gene: 17. The germline V gene has CDR1 SEHNR and CDR2 FQNEAQ (reference sequence). CDR3 DNA: TGTGCCAGCAGCTTAGAGTGGAGCGGGAGTCGTTTAGGAGGTGAGCAGTTCTTC. Its translation: CASSLEWSGSRLGGEQFF.

This chain uses TRBV20-1 with TRBJ2-7, with a tentative D call TRBD1 (6 bases). In germline, CDR1 is DFQATT, CDR2 SNEGSKA (reference sequence). V shed 5 bases and J shed 5 bases, with 10 bases lying between them. The CDR3 extends over 11 amino acids. CDR3 residues: CSALDRDEQYF. DNA of the CDR3: TGCAGTGCTCTGGACAGAGACGAGCAGTACTTC.

The rearrangement joins TRBV27 to TRBJ2-3; 7 bases map to TRBD2. This CDR3 comprises 13 residues. Germline V CDR1 and CDR2: MNHEY, SMNVEV (reference sequence). V dropped 4 bases and J dropped 4; count of bases not matched to a gene: 2. CDR3 coding DNA: TGTGCCAGCAGTTACCTAGCGGCAGATACGCAGTATTTT. It specifies CASSYLAADTQYF.

The chain joins TRBV10-2 to TRBJ2-3; 11 bases are a match to TRBD2. This CDR3 region has 14 residues. V shed 8 bases, J shed 7 bases, and the junction held 8 bases outside the gene matches. Germline V gene sequence: CDR1 WSHSY, CDR2 SAAADI. The CDR3, as DNA: TGCGCCAGCGTCGAGACTAGCGGGATTAATACGCAGTATTTT. Translated, it gives CASVETSGINTQYF.

The chain uses TRBV7-6 and TRBJ2-7; TRBD1 agrees at 8 bases. After removal of 5 bases from V and 3 bases from J, the junction contained 9 bases not matched to a gene. Germline loops: CDR1 SGHVS, CDR2 FNYEAQ. The CDR3 extends over 15 amino acids. This chain's CDR3 is CASSLGQGHRYEQYF. CDR3 sequence (DNA): TGTGCCAGCAGCCTCGGACAGGGACATCGCTACGAGCAGTACTTC.

The V call is TRBV5-4, the J call TRBJ2-7; D is unresolved. This CDR3 is 14 amino acids long. Germline CDR1 is SGHNT and CDR2 is YYREEE (reference sequence). With 3 bases removed from V and 2 bases from J, the gap between germline ends came to 12 bases. CDR3 sequence: CASSYGHDTYEQYF. The CDR3 DNA is TGTGCCAGCAGCTACGGTCACGACACCTACGAGCAGTACTTC.

The chain carries TRBV5-1 and TRBJ2-1; D gene unclear. CDR3 length: 13 amino acids. Trimming took 5 bases from V and 8 from J, leaving 14 bases between them. Per the germline V gene, CDR1 is SGHRS and CDR2 is YFSETQ. The CDR3 is CASSPLGPHEQFF. DNA of the CDR3: TGCGCCAGCAGTCCCCTAGGCCCCCATGAGCAGTTCTTC.

The V gene is TRBV7-9, the J gene TRBJ2-1, with a weak D call TRBD2 (6 bases). The germline CDR1 and CDR2 sequences are SEHNR and FQNEAQ (reference sequence). This CDR3 spans 14 amino acids. V gave up 6 bases and J gave up 4 bases, with 13 bases separating them. The CDR3 is CASSSGSPYNEQFF. In DNA, the CDR3 is TGTGCCAGCAGTTCCGGGAGCCCATACAATGAGCAGTTCTTC.

This chain links TRBV27 with TRBJ2-7; TRBD2 matches 10 bases. Germline trimming cut 6 bases from V and 5 bases from J; bases unmatched to any gene: 7. CDR3 length: 14 residues. Germline CDR1 reads MNHEY; CDR2 reads SMNVEV (reference sequence). The CDR3 region has the DNA TGTGCCAGCAGCCCAGCTAGCGGGAGAAACGAGCAGTACTTC. Translation: CASSPASGRNEQYF.

This sequence joins TRBV19 and TRBJ2-3; a weak D match, TRBD1 (5 bases). The CDR3 loop spans 15 amino acids. V was shortened by 4 bases and J by 1 base, with 12 bases between the two germline ends. CDR1 is LNHDA, CDR2 SQIVND, per germline (reference sequence). The DNA of the CDR3 is TGTGCCAGTAGTAACCGACAGAGAGGCACAGATACGCAGTATTTT. Translation: CASSNRQRGTDTQYF.

V is TRBV9 and J is TRBJ1-2, with TRBD1 matching over 9 bases. V lost 2 bases and J lost 8; bases outside the gene matches: 7. This CDR3 is 14 amino acids long. The germline V gene has CDR1 SGDLS and CDR2 YYNGEE. This chain's CDR3 is CASSVLGQGRGYTF. CDR3 nucleotides: TGTGCCAGCAGCGTTTTAGGACAGGGGAGGGGCTACACCTTC.

The chain has TRBV5-4 and TRBJ2-7; no clear D. The CDR3 extends over 14 amino acids. Trimming shortened V by 0 bases and J by 2 bases, and 9 bases separated the two germline ends. Germline loops: CDR1 SGHNT, CDR2 YYREEE (reference sequence). CDR3 protein: CASSLGVIAYEQYF. The CDR3 DNA is TGTGCCAGCAGCTTGGGAGTTATAGCCTACGAGCAGTACTTC.

The chain joins TRBV5-1 to TRBJ2-7, with D possibly matching TRBD2 (6 bases). In germline, CDR1 is SGHRS, CDR2 YFSETQ. The V end was cut by 0 bases, the J end by 7 bases, with 8 bases between. The CDR3 has 12 amino acids. CDR3 sequence reads: CASSLVAGEQYF. The DNA for the CDR3 is TGCGCCAGCAGCTTGGTCGCGGGGGAGCAGTACTTC.

The rearrangement joins TRBV7-3 to TRBJ1-2, with 9 bases identical to TRBD1. CDR1 SGHTA and CDR2 FQGTGA come from the germline V gene. The ends lost 5 bases at V and 2 bases at J; junction bases unmatched: 9. The CDR3 is 16 residues long. In DNA, the CDR3 is TGTGCCAGCAGCCAATGGGACAGGGACACGAACTATGGCTACACCTTC. Translation: CASSQWDRDTNYGYTF.

This clone appeared a few times. This chain joins TRBV29-1 and TRBJ1-1, with D hard to call. The V gene's germline CDR1 is SQVTM and CDR2 ANQGSEA. Trimming shortened V by 7 bases and J by 1 base, and 7 bases separated the two germline ends. The CDR3 has 11 residues. CDR3 DNA: TGCAGCGACAATCAGAACACTGAAGCTTTCTTT. Translating it yields CSDNQNTEAFF.

The chain carries TRBV11-2 and TRBJ1-1; tentatively, D is TRBD1 (5 bases). Germline CDR1 reads SGHAT; CDR2 reads FQNNGV. Trimming removed 8 bases from V and 3 bases from J, with 16 bases in between. The CDR3 has 14 residues. This chain's CDR3 is CASVQQVVDTEAFF. DNA for the CDR3: TGTGCCAGCGTACAACAGGTCGTGGACACTGAAGCTTTCTTT.